Listed here is a single TCR beta chain. There is no known antigen for this receptor. It has no much larger one-base neighbor in the sample; base qualities were not kept. TCRbeta CDR3 regions were amplified from genomic DNA using the immunoSEQ Assay, a bias-controlled multiplex PCR. The paper's data handling went like this. The number of nucleated cells in each sample was estimated from the amplification of reference gene primers within the assay. Sequence reads were collapsed and filtered to measure the absolute abundance of every unique TCRbeta CDR3 rearrangement. For each sample, productive Simpson clonality was calculated by taking the square root of Simpson's diversity index across productive rearrangements. Not all clones reach the TCRdb copy of this immuneACCESS table, which keeps in-frame sequences only. Checked studies attribute under half of the gap to unresolved V genes and leave the rest unexplained. V and J calls and clone size follow that table, whereas D and trimming were derived from the DNA. This sample gives 55,000 to 70,000 clones in total; roughly 91% of them show up just once. Under 13% of the sample rests with the top ten.

The collaborating institutions used their own protocols to collect whole blood in K2EDTA tubes. For TCRbeta analysis, collaborators shipped samples as frozen whole blood, isolated PBMCs, or DNA extracted from either of those sample types. The data are from a study of blood T cell repertoires in COVID-19 (dated by TCRdb to the early 2020s). In the study overall: Collaborator samples came from the United States, Italy and Spain and covered acute and convalescent phases of COVID-19. The material from the prospective study consisted of cDNA or gDNA derived from T cells, B-cell-depleted T cells, or PBMCs. Subjects who had been exposed to COVID-19, were actively infected with it, or had recovered from it provided the deeply sampled blood TCRbeta repertoires that made up the dataset. The repertoires were released in a freely available public database intended as a resource for research on the immune response to SARS-CoV-2. The samples were drawn from the first 160 participants of the ongoing ImmuneRACE study and from 1,254 subjects provided by 6 global collaborators. Sample metadata almost always included a de-identified subject ID, COVID-19 status, age in years and sex. Where HLA class I and class II types were available, the types were taken from metadata supplied by the sample provider, not from assay-based typing. General conclusions and limits of the study: Clinical and demographic metadata were provided uncurated, with the amount varying by source and participant.

From the cysteine through the phenylalanine, the CDR3 covers 12 amino acids. Kept here is only the CDR3 DNA, which spans 36 bases and is read in frame from base 1. The germline ends are 13 bases apart after V is trimmed by 3 bases and J by 11 bases. This receptor chain uses TRBV12-3 or TRBV12-4 and TRBJ1-1, with the identity of the D gene unclear. The sequenced material came from peripheral blood. This TCR derives from a woman aged 18-30 years with acute or convalescent COVID-19. The CDR3 region reads CASSFGASDAFF. Read as DNA, the sequence is TGTGCCAGCAGTTTCGGAGCCAGTGACGCTTTCTTT.